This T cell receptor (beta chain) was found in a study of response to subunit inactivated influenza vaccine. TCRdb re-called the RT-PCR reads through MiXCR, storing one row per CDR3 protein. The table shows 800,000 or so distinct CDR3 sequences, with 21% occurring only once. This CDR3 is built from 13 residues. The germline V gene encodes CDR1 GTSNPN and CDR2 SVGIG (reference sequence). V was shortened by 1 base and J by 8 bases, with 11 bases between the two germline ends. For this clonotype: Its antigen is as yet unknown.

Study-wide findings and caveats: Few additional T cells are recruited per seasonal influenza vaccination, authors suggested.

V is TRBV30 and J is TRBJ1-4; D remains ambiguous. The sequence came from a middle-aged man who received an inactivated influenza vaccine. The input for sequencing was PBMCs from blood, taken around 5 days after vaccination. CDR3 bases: TGTGCCTGGAGTGAGTTAACTGGAGAAAAACTGTTTTTT. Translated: CAWSELTGEKLFF.